What follows are 2 T cell receptor beta chains derived from one specimen sequenced in a study of human CD8 memory T cell subsets. UMI-labeled 5' RACE yielded the TCR beta libraries. Each CDR3 protein gets one entry in TCRdb, which reprocessed the 5' RACE reads and gives no DNA. The sample spans 5,000 or so distinct CDR3 sequences; the ten largest clones claim about 24%. The sample taken for sequencing was CD8+ effector memory T cells (TEM) sorted from PBMCs. The subset: effector memory CD8 T cells, CCR7- CD45RO+ CD95+. These receptors all stem from a human donor in good health.

This chain connects TRBV4-1 to TRBJ2-1; TCRdb proposes TRBD2, but this gene call is untestable without DNA. The germline V gene encodes CDR1 MGHRA and CDR2 YSYEKL. CDR3 length equals 15 residues. This chain's CDR3 is CASSQAGGEAGEQFF.

The rearrangement joins TRBV4-3 to TRBJ2-1; TCRdb selects TRBD2, and the lack of DNA leaves this call unchecked. The CDR3 has 17 amino acids. Germline-derived CDR1 and CDR2 are LGHNA and YSLEER. The chain's CDR3 is CASSPGTSGEIYNEQFF.